These 15 T cell receptor beta chains were sequenced from one sample in a study of shared clonotypes between healthy human individuals. The method was immunoSEQ multiplex PCR; TCRdb's version includes in-frame clones alone and lacks a portion of them. The data show approximately 2,000,000 clones, around 93% seen once. Sequenced: naive CD4+ T cells from PBMCs. Documented subset: CD45RA+ positively selected. The receptor set was obtained from a man in his late teens or twenties in good health. Some clones in this sample may be carry-over from other donors' samples.

This clone showed up just once. The same CDR3 can be traced to other DNA sequences in this sample. The rearrangement links TRBV7-3 to TRBJ2-1; 9 bases match TRBD1. V was clipped by 5 bases and J by 4 bases; unmatched bases: 9. The CDR3 covers 16 residues. Germline V gene lookup returns CDR1 SGHTA and CDR2 FQGTGA. The CDR3 DNA reads TGTGCCAGCAGCCCAGCGGGGACAGGGTCATACAATGAGCAGTTCTTC. Its translation: CASSPAGTGSYNEQFF.

This clone was seen just once. V and J are TRBV18 and TRBJ2-7; D uncertain. The CDR3 consists of 15 residues. Germline values: CDR1 KGHSH, CDR2 LQKENI. Trimming removed 3 bases at V and 2 bases at J, with 14 bases between. CDR3: CASSPTRTLTYEQYF. CDR3 sequence (DNA): TGTGCCAGCTCACCCACCAGGACGCTTACCTACGAGCAGTACTTC.

The CDR3 region has the DNA TGTGCCAGCAGTGTCCAGGGGAGTCATGGCTACACCTTC. The encoded protein is CASSVQGSHGYTF. The rearrangement links TRBV2 to TRBJ1-2, with D possibly TRBD1 on 6 matching bases. The CDR3 runs to 13 residues. The V end was cut by 4 bases, the J end by 6 bases, with 12 bases between. Looked up from germline, CDR1 is SNHLY and CDR2 is FYNNEI.

The chain links TRBV28 to TRBJ2-1, with 14 bases aligning to TRBD2. The CDR3 is 14 residues long. After removal of 9 bases from V and 7 bases from J, the junction contained 5 bases not matched to a gene. Germline V gives CDR1 MDHEN, CDR2 SYDVKM. This CDR3 is CASKGTSGRNEQFF. DNA for the CDR3: TGTGCCAGTAAGGGGACTAGCGGGAGAAATGAGCAGTTCTTC.

This chain links TRBV5-5 with TRBJ1-5; D gene ambiguous. This CDR3 region has 15 residues. The V gene's germline CDR1 is SGHKS and CDR2 YYEKEE (reference sequence). Trimming removed 4 bases from V and 4 bases from J, with 15 bases in between. CDR3 nucleotides: TGTGCCAGCAGCCCGTGGTCGGGCCTTAATCAGCCCCAGCATTTT. It is translated as CASSPWSGLNQPQHF.

This sequence joins TRBV27 and TRBJ1-1; D remains unclear. Looked up from germline, CDR1 is MNHEY and CDR2 is SMNVEV (reference sequence). CDR3 length: 15 residues. V shed 3 bases and J shed 4 bases, with 15 bases lying between them. The CDR3 DNA is TGTGCCAGCAGTTTGGCCGGGGTCCGGGGCACTGAAGCTTTCTTT. This translates into CASSLAGVRGTEAFF.

CDR3 sequence reads: CASSPRDPRAYGYTF. In nucleotides, the CDR3 is TGTGCCAGTAGTCCGCGGGACCCTAGGGCCTATGGCTACACCTTC. This chain connects TRBV19 to TRBJ1-2; the D gene is possibly TRBD1 (5 bases). The V end lost 5 bases, the J end lost 4 bases, and 17 bases lay between the germline ends. The CDR3 loop spans 15 amino acids. Germline V gene lookup returns CDR1 LNHDA and CDR2 SQIVND (reference sequence).

The CDR3 DNA follows: TGTGCCAGCAGCCAAACCGGGAACTCCTACGAGCAGTACTTC. Translated: CASSQTGNSYEQYF. This chain joins TRBV9 and TRBJ2-7, with D possibly being TRBD2 (5 bases). The CDR3 length is 14 residues. CDR1 and CDR2 from the germline V gene are SGDLS and YYNGEE. Trimming pared 4 bases from V and 0 bases from J, leaving 11 bases between.

A remark on this clone: Other DNA sequences in the same sample also yield this CDR3. V and J are TRBV5-1 and TRBJ2-5, with a possible D match to TRBD1 (7 bases). The CDR3 extends over 14 amino acids. V lost 4 bases and J lost 4, with 14 bases in between. Germline CDR1 SGHRS, CDR2 YFSETQ. The CDR3 DNA reads as TGCGCCAGCAGCCCTCAGGGGGGTGTAGAGACCCAGTACTTC. It is translated as CASSPQGGVETQYF.

The chain combines TRBV10-2 with TRBJ2-7; D is perhaps TRBD1 (6 bases). The germline gives CDR1 WSHSY, CDR2 SAAADI. Trimming pared 8 bases from V and 3 bases from J, leaving 14 bases between. The CDR3 spans 13 residues. CDR3: CASRDTASYEQYF. CDR3 sequence (DNA): TGCGCCAGCCGGGACACGGCAAGCTACGAGCAGTACTTC.

The gene calls are TRBV7-2 and TRBJ1-2; D perhaps matches TRBD1 (6 bases). Germline V gene sequence: CDR1 SGHTA, CDR2 FQGNSA. V lost 4 bases, J lost 8 bases, and 17 bases lay in between. This CDR3 region has 14 residues. This CDR3 is CASSSGQPVGGYTF. The CDR3 DNA sequence: TGTGCCAGCAGCTCCGGACAGCCCGTTGGAGGCTACACCTTC.

The chain links TRBV5-1 to TRBJ1-3; D remains ambiguous. Trimming pared 1 base from V and 0 bases from J, leaving 8 bases between. Germline V lookup: CDR1 SGHRS, CDR2 YFSETQ. The CDR3 consists of 15 residues. The DNA for the CDR3 is TGCGCCAGCAGCTTGATGCAGTCCTCTGGAAACACCATATATTTT. This encodes CASSLMQSSGNTIYF.

This chain links TRBV5-1 with TRBJ1-4; D is ambiguous. V was trimmed by 2 bases and J by 0 bases, leaving 5 bases between them. The CDR3 spans 14 residues. CDR1 and CDR2 from the germline V gene are SGHRS and YFSETQ. CDR3: CASSFKSTNEKLFF. DNA of the CDR3: TGCGCCAGCAGCTTTAAGTCAACTAATGAAAAACTGTTTTTT.

The chain joins TRBV4-1 to TRBJ1-2, with a weak D call TRBD1 (5 bases). Trimming took off 3 bases at V and 1 base at J, with 12 bases between the two ends. Per germline, CDR1 MGHRA and CDR2 YSYEKL. The CDR3 has 15 amino acids. The CDR3 nucleotides are TGCGCCAGCAGCCATGAAGGACACCTTAACTATGGCTACACCTTC. This gives the protein CASSHEGHLNYGYTF.

The chain is built from TRBV7-2 and TRBJ1-4; 9 bases line up with TRBD1. Germline CDR1 reads SGHTA; CDR2 reads FQGNSA. This CDR3 is 16 amino acids long. Trimming cost V 0 bases and J 8 bases; bases outside gene matches: 7. The CDR3 sequence is CASSLASTGGWEKLFF. CDR3 bases: TGTGCCAGCAGCTTAGCGAGCACAGGGGGCTGGGAAAAACTGTTTTTT. The complete variable domain, with remaining parts taken from reference TRBV7-2 and TRBJ1-4, reads GAGVSQSPSNKVTEKGKDVELRCDPISGHTALYWYRQSLGQGLEFLIYFQGNSAPDKSGLPSDRFSAERTGGSVSTLTIQRTQQEDSAVYLCASSLASTGGWEKLFFGSGTQLSVL.